This T cell receptor (beta chain) appears in the sequencing data of a study of blood T cell repertoires in COVID-19. Produced via immunoSEQ multiplex PCR; TCRdb's table is partial and in-frame only. The data show around 230,000 clones, about 85% seen once. The CDR3 sequence is 15 residues long. Per germline, CDR1 MDHEN and CDR2 SYDVKM. V trimming: 5 bases; J trimming: 0 bases; junction bases outside the gene matches: 7. The count of this clone is one. The gene calls are TRBV28 and TRBJ2-7, with 7 bases matching TRBD1. This clonotype originated in a man aged 40-50 years with acute or convalescent COVID-19. Sequencing was performed on peripheral blood. CDR3 nucleotide sequence: TGTGCCAGCAGTGAGCCCGGACAGGCCTCCTACGAGCAGTACTTC. It translates to CASSEPGQASYEQYF.